One and the same sample provided the 7 T cell receptor beta chains below, sequenced in a study of metastatic and nonmetastatic thyroid tumors. TCRdb reprocessed the PCR reads using MiXCR. The sample consists of about 47,000 clones, roughly a quarter of them appearing once. Until they underwent thyroid surgery, no patient had received any treatment. The sample taken for sequencing was blood. The source of these receptors is a male donor with papillary thyroid cancer or a benign thyroid nodule (not recorded which). Some clones in this sample may be carry-over from other donors' samples.

The chain employs TRBV30 and TRBJ2-2; unclear D gene. CDR1 is GTSNPN, CDR2 SVGIG, per germline (reference sequence). The CDR3 has 15 amino acids. V gave up 3 bases and J gave up 6 bases, with 17 bases separating them. CDR3 loop: CAWSTPPGSPGELFF. In DNA form, the CDR3 reads TGTGCCTGGAGCACCCCCCCCGGGTCTCCCGGGGAGCTGTTTTTT.

The V call is TRBV11-2, the J call TRBJ2-1; 8 bases are shared with TRBD2. The junction had 13 bases not matched to a gene; V was cut back by 5 bases and J by 7 bases. This CDR3 is 16 amino acids long. Germline CDR1 SGHAT, CDR2 FQNNGV. CDR3 DNA sequence: TGTGCCAGCAGCCCCTCGGGGGCGGGAGGTTATAATGAGCAGTTCTTC. Protein product: CASSPSGAGGYNEQFF.

This chain joins TRBV20-1 and TRBJ1-5, with D possibly TRBD1 on 5 matching bases. The germline V and J ends were trimmed by 1 base and 4 bases, with 11 bases remaining between them. Germline V gene data show CDR1 as DFQATT and CDR2 as SNEGSKA (reference sequence). CDR3 length: 14 amino acids. CDR3 loop: CSARGGVGNQPQHF. The CDR3 DNA is TGCAGTGCTAGAGGAGGGGTCGGAAATCAGCCCCAGCATTTT.

The rearrangement uses TRBV3-1 and TRBJ2-1; 14 nucleotides match TRBD2. From germline, CDR1 is LGHDT and CDR2 YNNKEL (reference sequence). The length of the CDR3 is 13 residues. J gave up 13 bases and V 3 bases, and 2 bases lay outside the gene matches. The CDR3 bases are TGTGCCAGCAGCCAGACTAGCGGGAGGGCCCAGTTCTTC. This codes for CASSQTSGRAQFF.

The table lists this clone with a few counts. This chain joins TRBV19 and TRBJ1-2, with a tentative D call TRBD1 (6 bases). The CDR3 has 15 amino acids. With 5 bases removed from V and 3 bases from J, the gap between germline ends came to 16 bases. CDR1 LNHDA and CDR2 SQIVND come from the germline V gene (reference sequence). The CDR3 sequence is CASSPWTDNYYGYTF. CDR3 coding DNA: TGTGCCAGTAGTCCGTGGACAGACAATTACTATGGCTACACCTTC.

This clone came up a few times. The V gene is TRBV12-3 or TRBV12-4, the J gene TRBJ1-3; perhaps TRBD1 as D (6 bases). CDR3 size: 17 residues. Trimming took 5 bases from V and 0 from J, leaving 17 bases between them. The CDR3 region is CASSAFRGSLSGNTIYF. The CDR3 nucleotides are TGTGCCAGCAGTGCATTCAGGGGCTCCCTCTCTGGAAACACCATATATTTT.

The CDR3 nucleotides read TGTGCCAGCAGCCTGCGTGTCTCCTACGAGCAGTACTTC. Encoded protein: CASSLRVSYEQYF. This sequence joins TRBV11-2 and TRBJ2-7, with D uncertain. This CDR3 is 13 amino acids long. Trimming stripped 5 bases from V and 0 bases from J, with 8 bases between. Germline-derived CDR1 and CDR2 are SGHAT and FQNNGV.